The 32 T cell receptor beta chains below all came from one sample that was sequenced in a study of blood T cell repertoires in COVID-19. Here immunoSEQ multiplex PCR was the method, and the copy in TCRdb shows in-frame clones only, minus some. Of tens of thousands of clones detected, about 83% appear once; the ten largest clones hold 6.5% to 8.5%. Sequencing was carried out using peripheral blood. The receptors originated from a man aged 30-40 years with acute or convalescent COVID-19.

The rearrangement uses TRBV28 and TRBJ1-1, with D perhaps TRBD1 (6 bases). From germline, CDR1 is MDHEN and CDR2 SYDVKM. V was trimmed by 7 bases and J by 1 base, leaving 16 bases between them. This CDR3 is 15 amino acids long. For the CDR3, the DNA is TGTGCCAGCACCATGGGGGGGGCGGCGAACACTGAAGCTTTCTTT. It codes for CASTMGGAANTEAFF.

The V gene is TRBV7-2, the J gene TRBJ2-2; a possible D gene is TRBD2 (5 bases). CDR1 is SGHTA and CDR2 is FQGNSA in the germline V gene. This CDR3 is built from 18 residues. Deletions cut 6 bases from V and 0 bases from J, with 20 bases between. The CDR3 coding sequence is TGTGCCAGCAGTCCTCCTGGGGTGGTAGCGTCGAACACCGGGGAGCTGTTTTTT. Protein sequence: CASSPPGVVASNTGELFF.

This clone has only one observation. The chain uses TRBV11-2 and TRBJ2-1; D possibly corresponds to TRBD1 (5 bases). The germline V and J ends were trimmed by 5 bases and 9 bases, with 14 bases remaining between them. Germline lookup yields CDR1 SGHAT and CDR2 FQNNGV. The CDR3 has 13 amino acids. CDR3 protein: CASSGAPHLEQFF. The CDR3 DNA follows: TGTGCCAGCAGCGGGGCTCCCCACCTTGAGCAGTTCTTC.

V gene TRBV5-6 combines with J gene TRBJ2-2, with 9 bases that match TRBD1. The CDR3 spans 17 residues. Germline V gene lookup returns CDR1 SGHDT and CDR2 YYEEEE. Losses at the gene ends were 2 bases for V and 4 bases for J; bases not matched to a gene: 9. This CDR3 is CASSFGAGTGFTGELFF. The DNA of the CDR3 is TGTGCCAGCAGCTTTGGGGCCGGGACAGGGTTCACCGGGGAGCTGTTTTTT.

This chain links TRBV6-5 with TRBJ1-1; maybe TRBD1 (6 bases). The germline V gene has CDR1 MNHEY and CDR2 SVGAGI. V was pared by 6 bases and J by 7 bases, with 15 bases between. The length of the CDR3 is 13 residues. The CDR3 DNA reads as TGTGCCAGCAGGGCCGGGACACAGCGTGAAGCTTTCTTT. It codes for CASRAGTQREAFF.

V usage is TRBV5-1 and J usage is TRBJ2-7; D gene unclear. The CDR3 is 13 residues long. V was clipped by 2 bases and J by 4 bases, with 10 bases between them. CDR1 is SGHRS and CDR2 is YFSETQ in the germline V gene. CDR3 sequence: CASSFEVAYEQYF. The CDR3 DNA reads TGCGCCAGCAGCTTTGAGGTGGCGTACGAGCAGTACTTC.

This chain uses TRBV4-1 with TRBJ2-3; the match to TRBD2 covers 7 bases. This CDR3 has 17 amino acids. CDR1 and CDR2 (germline): MGHRA, YSYEKL. V gave up 1 base and J gave up 2 bases; unmatched junction bases: 9. The DNA for the CDR3 is TGCGCCAGCAGCCAAGTTATTAGACTAGCATACACAGATACGCAGTATTTT. Amino acids: CASSQVIRLAYTDTQYF.

The chain carries TRBV6-4 and TRBJ2-3, with D maybe TRBD2 (6 bases). V shed 2 bases and J shed 9 bases, with 9 bases lying between them. Germline V CDR1 and CDR2: MRHNA, SNTAGT. The CDR3 is made up of 12 amino acids. CDR3 residues: CASSDVGGTQYF. The CDR3 DNA is TGTGCCAGCAGTGACGTGGGGGGAACGCAGTATTTT.

This chain joins TRBV19 and TRBJ1-6, with D hard to call. Trimming left V 8 bases short and J 10 bases short, with 18 bases between. The CDR3 sequence is 14 residues long. Per germline, CDR1 LNHDA and CDR2 SQIVND (reference sequence). In DNA form, the CDR3 reads TGTGCCAGTGCGGCGGACTGGGCTAGGTCACCCCTCCACTTT. Translating it yields CASAADWARSPLHF.

The chain employs TRBV19 and TRBJ2-2; D gene ambiguous. Trimming took off 3 bases at V and 6 bases at J, with 11 bases between the two ends. The CDR3 sequence is 14 residues long. Germline assignment: CDR1 LNHDA and CDR2 SQIVND (reference sequence). CDR3 nucleotide sequence: TGTGCCAGTAGTATGAGGATTCGGTCCGGGGAGCTGTTTTTT. The encoded protein is CASSMRIRSGELFF.

The CDR3 DNA follows: TGTGCCAGTACCTCGGAGGTGAGCTCCTACAATGAGCAGTTCTTC. Protein product: CASTSEVSSYNEQFF. The gene calls are TRBV2 and TRBJ2-1; a weak D match, TRBD2 (5 bases). Germline CDR1 and CDR2: SNHLY and FYNNEI. This CDR3 contains 15 residues. V shed 9 bases and J shed 0 bases, with 15 bases lying between them.

This clone has just one count. The V call is TRBV7-9, the J call TRBJ2-5; no reliable D call. V gave up 5 bases and J gave up 0 bases, with 10 bases separating them. Germline lookup yields CDR1 SEHNR and CDR2 FQNEAQ (reference sequence). The CDR3 is 14 amino acids. The CDR3 DNA reads TGTGCCAGCAGCCCGCCTGACAACCAAGAGACCCAGTACTTC. As protein: CASSPPDNQETQYF. The whole variable domain, remainder taken from reference TRBV7-9 and TRBJ2-5, is DTGVSQNPRHKITKRGQNVTFRCDPISEHNRLYWYRQTLGQGPEFLTYFQNEAQLEKSRLLSDRFSAERPKGSFSTLEIQRTEQGDSAMYLCASSPPDNQETQYFGPGTRLLVL.

J is TRBJ1-1 and V is TRBV11-2, with a weak D call TRBD1 (6 bases). The CDR3 is 16 amino acids. V was shortened by 8 bases and J by 0 bases, with 19 bases between the two germline ends. The germline V gene encodes CDR1 SGHAT and CDR2 FQNNGV. CDR3 coding DNA: TGTGCCAGCCATCGCGGTTTTAAGGGGGTGAACACTGAAGCTTTCTTT. Translating it yields CASHRGFKGVNTEAFF.

The V call is TRBV19, the J call TRBJ2-4; D ambiguous. V gave up 3 bases and J gave up 2 bases, with 14 bases separating them. There are 16 residues in the CDR3. Germline lookup yields CDR1 LNHDA and CDR2 SQIVND (reference sequence). CDR3 loop: CASSIVGSGSKNIQYF. DNA for the CDR3: TGTGCCAGTAGTATCGTTGGGTCCGGGTCCAAAAACATTCAGTACTTC.

The V gene is TRBV3-1 (or the pseudogene TRBV3-2), the J gene TRBJ2-3; 9 positions match TRBD2. The CDR3 totals 16 residues. The germline V gene has CDR1 LGHDT and CDR2 YNNKEL (reference sequence). Trimming removed 4 bases from V and 4 bases from J; junction bases left unmatched: 9. The CDR3 protein is CASSRRVAGEADTQYF. The DNA for the CDR3 is TGTGCCAGCAGCCGGCGTGTAGCGGGAGAAGCAGATACGCAGTATTTT.

V usage is TRBV28 and J usage is TRBJ2-3; 7 bases map to TRBD2. Germline loops: CDR1 MDHEN, CDR2 SYDVKM. The CDR3 extends over 16 amino acids. V dropped 6 bases and J dropped 5; count of bases not matched to a gene: 14. In DNA form, the CDR3 reads TGTGCCAGCAGCTCCCCGAGGCGGGAGCGGCAAGATACGCAGTATTTT. Its protein is CASSSPRRERQDTQYF. Looking up the rest from reference TRBV28 and TRBJ2-3 gives the full variable domain: DVKVTQSSRYLVKRTGEKVFLECVQDMDHENMFWYRQDPGLGLRLIYFSYDVKMKEKGDIPEGYSVSREKKERFSLILESASTNQTSMYLCASSSPRRERQDTQYFGPGTRLTVL.

This chain links TRBV15 with TRBJ1-2; a possible D gene is TRBD1 (5 bases). The CDR3 consists of 14 residues. Per the germline V gene, CDR1 is LNHNV and CDR2 is YYDKDF (reference sequence). The ends were cut back, 5 bases at V and 8 bases at J, with 18 bases in the middle. CDR3 nucleotide sequence: TGTGCCACCAGCGCCCCCCAGGGTAGGGGCGGCTACACCTTC. It yields the protein CATSAPQGRGGYTF.

This clone was seen a handful of times. This chain's CDR3 is CASRSTGGTEAFF. DNA of the CDR3: TGTGCCAGCAGGTCAACAGGGGGAACTGAAGCTTTCTTT. This sequence joins TRBV7-2 and TRBJ1-1; 8 positions agree with TRBD1. The length of the CDR3 is 13 residues. In germline, CDR1 is SGHTA, CDR2 FQGNSA. The trim removed 6 bases at V and 5 bases at J, leaving 5 bases unmatched. The whole variable domain, filled in from reference TRBV7-2 and TRBJ1-1, reads GAGVSQSPSNKVTEKGKDVELRCDPISGHTALYWYRQSLGQGLEFLIYFQGNSAPDKSGLPSDRFSAERTGGSVSTLTIQRTQQEDSAVYLCASRSTGGTEAFFGQGTRLTVV.

V and J are TRBV21-1 and TRBJ1-1; TRBD1, the D gene given by the table, was not confirmed from the DNA. TRBV21-1 is a known pseudogene. The CDR3 totals 16 residues. In DNA form, the CDR3 reads TGTGCCAGCAGCACAGGGACAGGGTTCTTTGAATCTGAAGCTTTCTTT. Translation: CASSTGTGFFESEAFF.

The V call is TRBV2, the J call TRBJ1-5, with D tentatively TRBD1 (5 bases). V was shortened by 6 bases and J by 7 bases, with 16 bases between the two germline ends. The CDR3 loop spans 14 amino acids. The germline V gene has CDR1 SNHLY and CDR2 FYNNEI. The CDR3 DNA is TGTGCCAGCAGAGGCGGGACCTCGGGGCAGCCCCAGCATTTT. Protein product: CASRGGTSGQPQHF.

This sequence joins TRBV5-1 and TRBJ2-1, with D possibly matching TRBD2 (7 bases). CDR3 length equals 14 residues. V lost 3 bases and J 6 bases, leaving 13 bases between the germline ends. The germline CDR1 and CDR2 sequences are SGHRS and YFSETQ. DNA for the CDR3: TGCGCCAGCAGCTCTGGACTAGGGGGCAATGAGCAGTTCTTC. Protein sequence: CASSSGLGGNEQFF.

The chain carries TRBV5-1 and TRBJ2-7; TRBD1 matches 11 bases. This CDR3 has 14 residues. J was trimmed by 7 bases and V by 4 bases; bases with no gene match: 7. The germline gives CDR1 SGHRS, CDR2 YFSETQ. CDR3 sequence reads: CASSGQGASREQYF. The CDR3 DNA follows: TGCGCCAGCAGCGGACAGGGGGCTTCGCGAGAGCAGTACTTC.

This chain connects TRBV20-1 to TRBJ1-4; D is undetermined. The CDR3 is made up of 11 amino acids. Germline lookup yields CDR1 DFQATT and CDR2 SNEGSKA (reference sequence). V was trimmed by 3 bases and J by 11 bases, leaving 10 bases between them. CDR3 sequence: CSASLPRKLFF. CDR3 nucleotide sequence: TGCAGTGCTAGCCTGCCCAGGAAACTGTTTTTT.

The chain is built from TRBV7-9 and TRBJ1-6; D is ambiguous. The ends were cut back, 5 bases at V and 0 bases at J, with 14 bases in the middle. This CDR3 comprises 17 residues. CDR1 is SEHNR, CDR2 FQNEAQ, per germline (reference sequence). The CDR3 region has the DNA TGTGCCAGCAGCCCCGGGAGCGGGGACTCCTATAATTCACCCCTCCACTTT. Its translation is CASSPGSGDSYNSPLHF. Variable domain in full (rest from reference TRBV7-9 and TRBJ1-6): DTGVSQNPRHKITKRGQNVTFRCDPISEHNRLYWYRQTLGQGPEFLTYFQNEAQLEKSRLLSDRFSAERPKGSFSTLEIQRTEQGDSAMYLCASSPGSGDSYNSPLHFGNGTRLTVT.

This sequence joins TRBV7-8 and TRBJ1-4; D perhaps matches TRBD1 (5 bases). The CDR3 runs 15 residues. Trimming cost V 5 bases and J 7 bases, with 17 bases left between them. The germline V gene has CDR1 SGHVS and CDR2 FQNEAQ. The CDR3 sequence is CASSPPPGGSEKLFF. CDR3 bases: TGTGCCAGCAGCCCTCCTCCGGGGGGAAGTGAAAAACTGTTTTTT.

The chain joins TRBV28 to TRBJ2-1, with 9 bases that match TRBD2. This CDR3 is 16 amino acids long. The germline V gene has CDR1 MDHEN and CDR2 SYDVKM. J lost 2 bases, V lost 2 bases, and 4 bases had no gene match. This CDR3 is CASSLLSGGAYNEQFF. CDR3 bases: TGTGCCAGCAGTTTACTTAGCGGGGGCGCCTACAATGAGCAGTTCTTC.

V is TRBV25-1 and J is TRBJ1-2, with 8 bases matching TRBD1. Germline V lookup: CDR1 MGHDK, CDR2 SYGVNS. The ends lost 3 bases at V and 4 bases at J; junction bases unmatched: 4. CDR3 length: 14 residues. The CDR3 coding sequence is TGTGCCAGCAGTGAGGGACAGGCGCTCTATGGCTACACCTTC. Translated: CASSEGQALYGYTF.

The rearrangement uses TRBV11-3 and TRBJ2-2, with 11 bases fitting TRBD2. The CDR3 extends over 14 amino acids. The J segment lost 8 bases and the V segment lost 3 bases, leaving 2 bases of the junction unmatched. Germline CDR1 and CDR2: SGHNT and YENEEA. The CDR3 loop reads CASSLTSGKGELFF. CDR3 sequence (DNA): TGTGCCAGCAGCTTGACTAGCGGGAAAGGGGAGCTGTTTTTT.

This chain joins TRBV11-2 and TRBJ2-4; the D gene is possibly TRBD2 (5 bases). The CDR3 contains 13 residues. Germline V CDR1 and CDR2: SGHAT, FQNNGV. V lost 5 bases to trimming and J lost 3 bases, with 8 bases between them. The CDR3 sequence: CASSPGLKNIQYF. Here the CDR3 DNA reads TGTGCCAGCAGCCCCGGACTCAAAAACATTCAGTACTTC.

The chain links TRBV10-3 to TRBJ2-5; D gene uncertain. The CDR3 sequence is 12 residues long. Germline loops: CDR1 ENHRY, CDR2 SYGVKD. The germline V and J ends were trimmed by 4 bases and 4 bases, with 7 bases remaining between them. CDR3 nucleotides: TGTGCCATCAGTGTCCCCGGAGAGACCCAGTACTTC. The encoded protein is CAISVPGETQYF.

V usage is TRBV28 and J usage is TRBJ1-2; D remains unclear. V was cut by 1 base and J by 8 bases, with 5 bases left in between. Per germline, CDR1 MDHEN and CDR2 SYDVKM. CDR3 length: 11 residues. CDR3 loop: CASSLSSGYTF. As DNA, the CDR3 is TGTGCCAGCAGTTTATCTTCCGGCTACACCTTC.

This chain uses TRBV27 with TRBJ2-7, with TRBD2 identical over 11 bases. J lost 0 bases, V lost 5 bases, and 9 bases had no gene match. The V gene's germline CDR1 is MNHEY and CDR2 SMNVEV (reference sequence). This CDR3 is built from 17 residues. CDR3: CASSLTGLAVNSYEQYF. The CDR3, as DNA: TGTGCCAGCAGTCTAACGGGACTAGCGGTTAACTCCTACGAGCAGTACTTC.